The 32 T cell receptor beta chains listed next were all sequenced from one sample in a study of Tregs in tolerant kidney transplant recipients. TCRdb keeps only in-frame clones here, not all; method: immunoSEQ multiplex PCR. Recorded for this sample: about 48,000 clones. The specimen comprised CD4+ T cells from blood, sampled before the transplant. The receptor source for this set is a human donor who received a combined kidney and bone marrow transplant.

Worth noting for this clone: Sequencing ends 3 residues short of the CDR3 end; the germline J gene provides the rest. The genes are TRBV18 and TRBJ2-5, with 12 bases identical to TRBD2. The CDR3 has 15 amino acids. After removal of 3 bases from V and 7 bases from J, the junction contained 6 bases not matched to a gene. Germline V CDR1 and CDR2: KGHSH, LQKENI. CDR3 loop: CASSPLAGGPVTQYF. The sequenced part of the CDR3 DNA is TGTGCCAGCTCACCCCTAGCGGGGGGGCCAGTGACC.

For this clone: The read ends 3 residues early relative to the CDR3; the germline J gene fills the gap. The chain combines TRBV20-1 with TRBJ1-5, with D possibly being TRBD1 (5 bases). Trimming pared 3 bases from V and 4 bases from J, leaving 13 bases between. The CDR3 runs to 14 residues. Germline CDR1 is DFQATT and CDR2 is SNEGSKA (reference sequence). CDR3 DNA, as far as it was read: TGCAGTGCTAGTGAGGGGTCCTCTAATCAGCCC. Protein sequence: CSASEGSSNQP. The CDR3 in its entirety is CSASEGSSNQPQHF.

In regard to this clone: The DNA ends 3 residues before the CDR3 does, and the rest of the CDR3 is filled in from the germline J gene. The chain couples TRBV2 to TRBJ2-5; the match to TRBD2 covers 10 bases. Germline V lookup: CDR1 SNHLY, CDR2 FYNNEI. The CDR3 contains 16 residues. J was trimmed by 2 bases and V by 7 bases; bases with no gene match: 10. This chain's CDR3 is CASKAGGPSGQETQYF. CDR3 DNA, as far as it was read: TGTGCCAGCAAAGCGGGAGGGCCCTCAGGACAAGAGACC.

Concerning this clone: The read falls 3 residues short of the CDR3 end, and the missing part is taken from the germline J gene. This specimen includes other DNA sequences encoding the same CDR3. The rearrangement links TRBV7-2 to TRBJ2-2; the D gene is possibly TRBD2 (5 bases). Between the trimmed V and J ends, which lost 0 bases and 5 bases, there was a span of 7 bases. CDR1 and CDR2 from the germline V gene are SGHTA and FQGNSA. There are 14 residues in the CDR3. The CDR3 sequence: CASSLASGTGELFF. The part of the CDR3 DNA that was read is TGTGCCAGCAGCTTAGCATCGGGGACCGGGGAG.

Note on this clone: The read terminates 3 residues ahead of where the CDR3 ends, so the germline J gene completes it. The chain is built from TRBV2 and TRBJ2-7; TRBD2 aligns across 9 bases. The V segment lost 10 bases and the J segment 1 base; nucleotides outside the gene matches: 5. This CDR3 has 13 residues. Germline assignment: CDR1 SNHLY and CDR2 FYNNEI. CDR3 region: CATAGGVSYEQYF. The sequenced CDR3 bases are TGTGCCACCGCGGGGGGGGTATCCTACGAG.

Turning to this clone: The missing CDR3 end, 3 residues past where the read stops, is filled in from the germline J gene. The V call is TRBV5-1, the J call TRBJ2-4; 8 nucleotides agree with TRBD2. This CDR3 comprises 16 residues. Germline values: CDR1 SGHRS, CDR2 YFSETQ. V dropped 0 bases and J dropped 9; count of bases not matched to a gene: 11. CDR3 bases read: TGCGCCAGCAGCTTGGTGACTAGCGATTCGAGGGGCATT. It encodes CASSLVTSDSRGI. The full CDR3 protein reads CASSLVTSDSRGIQYF.

Comments on this clone: Read data end 3 residues before the CDR3 end; the end is taken from the germline J gene. The chain employs TRBV2 and TRBJ1-2, with D possibly matching TRBD1 (6 bases). Germline values: CDR1 SNHLY, CDR2 FYNNEI. The length of the CDR3 is 14 residues. With 7 bases removed from V and 0 bases from J, the gap between germline ends came to 12 bases. This CDR3 is CASMGGATNYGYTF. Partial CDR3 DNA: TGTGCCAGCATGGGGGGGGCTACTAACTATGGC.

About this clone itself: From the germline J gene comes the end of the CDR3, since the read stops 3 residues before it. The V and J genes are TRBV23-1 and TRBJ2-7; 9 positions agree with TRBD1. TRBV23-1 has ORF status, its function being uncertain. The CDR3 consists of 15 residues. Trimming took 2 bases from V and 3 from J; bases not matched to a gene: 5. CDR3 sequence: CASSQRTGVHYEQYF. CDR3 bases read: TGCGCCAGCAGTCAAAGGACAGGGGTCCACTACGAG.

Worth noting for this clone: The read terminates 3 residues before the CDR3 end, so the remaining end is supplied by the germline J gene. The chain couples TRBV6-2 or TRBV6-3 to TRBJ2-1; the D is unclear. The CDR3 totals 14 residues. Germline V gene sequence: CDR1 MNHEY, CDR2 SVGEGT. V was pared by 7 bases and J by 2 bases, with 12 bases between. CDR3 sequence reads: CASIRGPAYNEQFF. The sequenced part of the CDR3 DNA is TGTGCCAGCATCAGAGGTCCTGCCTACAATGAG.

As to this clone: Read sequence stops 3 residues before the CDR3 end, and the germline J gene provides the missing end. The J gene is TRBJ2-7, the V gene TRBV7-8, with TRBD2 matching over 7 bases. The CDR3 covers 14 residues. Germline assignment: CDR1 SGHVS and CDR2 FQNEAQ. Trimming cost V 2 bases and J 4 bases; bases outside gene matches: 5. CDR3 DNA (partial): TGTGCCAGCAGCTTATGGACTAGTAATTACGAG. Translating gives CASSLWTSNYE. The whole CDR3 sequence reads CASSLWTSNYEQYF.

Details on this clone: The read gets to within 3 residues of the CDR3 end, and the germline J gene fills in the rest. The V and J genes are TRBV20-1 and TRBJ2-5; TRBD2 agrees at 12 bases. The CDR3 runs 15 residues. Trimming took 6 bases from V and 5 from J; bases not matched to a gene: 10. Germline assignment: CDR1 DFQATT and CDR2 SNEGSKA (reference sequence). The sequenced part of the CDR3 DNA is TGCAGTGCCGCGGGGCTAGCGGGAGGGCGCGAGACC. As protein: CSAAGLAGGRET. The full CDR3 reads CSAAGLAGGRETQYF.

Concerning this clone: The CDR3 end lies 3 residues beyond the end of the read and is filled in from the germline J gene. The chain carries TRBV7-6 and TRBJ1-3; no reliable D call. V dropped 5 bases and J dropped 0 bases, with 14 bases sitting between them. Germline loops: CDR1 SGHVS, CDR2 FNYEAQ. This CDR3 has 16 residues. The CDR3 spells CASSAKTPGSGNTIYF. The CDR3 bases that were read are TGTGCCAGCAGCGCAAAGACACCCGGCTCTGGAAACACC.

To note about this clone: The observed sequence ends 3 residues before the CDR3 terminus, with the missing tail filled in from the germline J gene. The V and J genes are TRBV18 and TRBJ2-1, with 9 positions matching TRBD2. CDR1 and CDR2 (germline): KGHSH, LQKENI. This CDR3 is built from 18 residues. The junction had 12 bases not matched to a gene; V was cut back by 0 bases and J by 6 bases. CDR3 region: CASSPPSSAAGGLNEQFF. The part of the CDR3 DNA that was read is TGTGCCAGCTCACCACCGAGCTCCGCAGCGGGGGGACTCAATGAG.

In regard to this clone: The read gets to within 3 residues of the CDR3 end, and the germline J gene fills in the rest. The gene calls are TRBV19 and TRBJ2-3; 11 bases are a match to TRBD2. The CDR3 runs 16 residues. The trim removed 4 bases at V and 0 bases at J, leaving 3 bases unmatched. Germline loops: CDR1 LNHDA, CDR2 SQIVND (reference sequence). The DNA read from the CDR3 is TGTGCCAGTAGTAACATAGCGGGGGGGAGCACAGATACG. Protein sequence: CASSNIAGGSTDT. The entire CDR3 protein reads CASSNIAGGSTDTQYF.

To note about this clone: Sequencing ends 3 residues short of the CDR3 end; the germline J gene provides the rest. This sequence joins TRBV7-7 and TRBJ2-3, with a tentative D call TRBD2 (6 bases). In germline, CDR1 is SSHAT, CDR2 FNYEAQ (reference sequence). The CDR3 sequence is 13 residues long. The germline V and J ends were trimmed by 2 bases and 8 bases, with 11 bases remaining between them. CDR3 DNA, as far as it was read: TGTGCCAGCAGCTTAACGACGGAGGGTACG. Protein product: CASSLTTEGT. The entire CDR3 sequence reads CASSLTTEGTQYF.

On this clone itself: The read falls 3 residues short of the CDR3 end, and the missing part is taken from the germline J gene. The chain employs TRBV6-2 or TRBV6-3 and TRBJ2-1; possibly TRBD1 or TRBD2 for D (6 bases each). Trimming took 5 bases from V and 3 from J, leaving 14 bases between them. The CDR3 sequence is 15 residues long. The germline gives CDR1 MNHEY, CDR2 SVGEGT. CDR3 protein: CASSTRDTYYNEQFF. The CDR3 DNA, read in part, is TGTGCCAGCAGTACGCGGGACACCTACTACAATGAG.

Details on this clone: The CDR3 is cut off 3 residues early in the read; its end comes from the germline J gene. J is TRBJ2-7 and V is TRBV20-1; no clear D. CDR3 length: 13 amino acids. Germline loops: CDR1 DFQATT, CDR2 SNEGSKA (reference sequence). V was shortened by 3 bases and J by 1 base, with 10 bases between the two germline ends. The covered CDR3 bases are TGCAGTGCTAGGGCTAGTGGGTCCTACGAG. Translating gives CSARASGSYE. The full-length CDR3 reads as CSARASGSYEQYF.

About this clone: The read comes to an end 3 residues before the CDR3 does, leaving the germline J gene to fill in the end. The gene calls are TRBV29-1 and TRBJ2-7; D might be TRBD2 (6 bases). This CDR3 spans 13 amino acids. Germline-derived CDR1 and CDR2 are SQVTM and ANQGSEA. Trimming stripped 3 bases from V and 0 bases from J, with 9 bases between. The DNA read from the CDR3 is TGCAGCGTTGACATCGGGGGCTCCTACGAG. Its translation: CSVDIGGSYE. The complete CDR3 reads CSVDIGGSYEQYF.

A note on this clone: The read ends 3 residues early relative to the CDR3; the germline J gene fills the gap. This chain uses TRBV11-2 with TRBJ2-5, with unresolved D. Germline loops: CDR1 SGHAT, CDR2 FQNNGV. This CDR3 region has 13 residues. Trimming stripped 3 bases from V and 0 bases from J, with 5 bases between. CDR3 bases read: TGTGCCAGCAGCTTGTCCTACCAAGAGACC. This sequence encodes CASSLSYQET. The full-length CDR3 reads as CASSLSYQETQYF.

Of note for this clone: The CDR3 end falls 3 residues outside the read, so it is completed with the germline J gene. The chain links TRBV7-2 to TRBJ1-1; D unclear. V was shortened by 5 bases and J by 3 bases, with 10 bases between the two germline ends. Germline V gives CDR1 SGHTA, CDR2 FQGNSA. CDR3 length: 13 amino acids. CDR3 sequence: CASSLPPYTEAFF. The sequenced part of the CDR3 DNA is TGTGCCAGCAGCCTCCCCCCGTACACTGAA.

On this clone itself: The read stops 3 residues short of the end of the CDR3; the missing end is completed from the germline J gene. The chain has TRBV7-9 and TRBJ1-1; the match to TRBD1 covers 7 bases. CDR1 and CDR2 from the germline V gene are SEHNR and FQNEAQ (reference sequence). The CDR3 contains 12 residues. Incomplete CDR3 DNA: TGTGCCAGCAGCCCCGCGGACAGGAGG. Protein product: CASSPADRR. The CDR3, in full, reads CASSPADRRAFF.

A remark on this clone: The read halts 3 residues ahead of the CDR3 end, with the missing end drawn from the germline J gene. The chain joins TRBV6-2 or TRBV6-3 to TRBJ2-7; weak D call: TRBD1 (5 bases). This CDR3 comprises 13 residues. Germline V lookup: CDR1 MNHEY, CDR2 SVGEGT. The V gene lost 8 bases and the J gene lost 6 bases, with 17 bases spanning the gap. The CDR3 sequence: CASVPPQGGEQYF. Partial CDR3 DNA: TGTGCCAGCGTTCCACCGCAGGGTGGCGAG.

The CDR3 reads CARSLEGGDQPQHF. CDR3 DNA (partial): TGTGCCAGAAGCTTGGAGGGGGGGGATCAGCCC. This rearrangement joins TRBV5-3 to TRBJ1-5, with D possibly being TRBD1 (6 bases). The CDR3 end is not reached by the read, which stops 3 residues before it; the germline J gene fills it in. TRBV5-3 is given ORF status, its function remaining uncertain. There are 14 residues in the CDR3. Trimming pared 0 bases from V and 5 bases from J, leaving 9 bases between.

For this clone: The CDR3 extends 3 residues past the end of the read, so its final part is completed from the germline J gene. This chain joins TRBV18 and TRBJ1-3; D is unresolved. This CDR3 is built from 14 residues. Per the germline V gene, CDR1 is KGHSH and CDR2 is LQKENI. The ends were cut back, 2 bases at V and 1 base at J, with 6 bases in the middle. This CDR3 reads CASSPRASGNTIYF. The part of the CDR3 DNA that was read is TGTGCCAGCTCACCAAGGGCTTCTGGAAACACC.

About this clone itself: The read is 3 residues too short to cover the CDR3 end, so that end is filled in from the germline J gene. This chain connects TRBV7-9 to TRBJ1-1; D gene unclear. This CDR3 is 15 amino acids long. The ends were cut back, 1 base at V and 4 bases at J, with 13 bases in the middle. The germline gives CDR1 SEHNR, CDR2 FQNEAQ (reference sequence). The covered CDR3 bases are TGTGCCAGCAGCTTAGGGCAGGAGCGGAGCACTGAA. This sequence encodes CASSLGQERSTE. The CDR3 as a whole reads CASSLGQERSTEAFF.

A note on this clone: The CDR3 goes on 3 residues after the read ends, and that part is filled in from the germline J gene. V gene TRBV7-8 combines with J gene TRBJ1-2; the match to TRBD1 covers 7 bases. The CDR3 spans 11 residues. CDR1 and CDR2 from the germline V gene are SGHVS and FQNEAQ. J lost 6 bases, V lost 5 bases, and 0 bases had no gene match. CDR3 DNA (partial): TGTGCCAGCAGCGGGACAGATGGC. This sequence encodes CASSGTDG. In full, the CDR3 is CASSGTDGYTF.

About this clone: The junction and the germline gene differ at one end; a read error may be behind it. Read data end 3 residues before the CDR3 end; the end is taken from the germline J gene. The chain uses TRBV7-1 and TRBJ2-5, with 10 bases fitting TRBD2. TRBV7-1 is noted as an ORF with a role that remains uncertain. This CDR3 comprises 19 residues. The CDR3 region is CASRSDGASGGPLQETQYF. Partial CDR3 DNA: TGTGCCAGCAGATCAGACGGTGCTAGCGGGGGCCCCCTCCAAGAGACC.

As to this clone: The CDR3 end lies 3 residues beyond the end of the read and is filled in from the germline J gene. The J gene is TRBJ1-3, the V gene TRBV6-1, with TRBD1 as a possible D gene (6 bases). CDR3 size: 15 residues. Germline assignment: CDR1 MNHNS and CDR2 SASEGT. Trimming took 4 bases from V and 2 from J, leaving 12 bases between them. The CDR3 bases that were read are TGTGCCAGCAGTGTCCGCCGGGACACTGGAAACACC. Protein product: CASSVRRDTGNT. In full, the CDR3 is CASSVRRDTGNTIYF.

Worth noting for this clone: The CDR3 is cut off 3 residues early in the read; its end comes from the germline J gene. The V and J genes are TRBV2 and TRBJ1-4; 7 nucleotides agree with TRBD1. The V and J ends lost 6 bases and 0 bases, in that order; junction bases with no gene match: 4. Germline CDR1 SNHLY, CDR2 FYNNEI. The CDR3 is made up of 15 amino acids. CDR3 bases read: TGTGCCAGCAGCCGAACAGGGGCAACTAATGAAAAA. Translated: CASSRTGATNEK. The full-length CDR3 reads as CASSRTGATNEKLFF.

Concerning this clone: The read gets to within 3 residues of the CDR3 end, and the germline J gene fills in the rest. The rearrangement links TRBV5-6 to TRBJ1-3; no definite D call. V lost 3 bases, J lost 1 base, and 8 bases lay in between. The CDR3 runs to 14 residues. Germline V gene data show CDR1 as SGHDT and CDR2 as YYEEEE. The CDR3 is CASSSQKSGNTIYF. The sequenced part of the CDR3 DNA is TGTGCCAGCAGCTCGCAGAAGTCTGGAAACACC.

Comment on this clone: The read is 3 residues too short to cover the CDR3 end, so that end is filled in from the germline J gene. The chain employs TRBV2 and TRBJ1-2; 7 positions agree with TRBD1. The trim removed 5 bases at V and 3 bases at J, leaving 3 bases unmatched. This CDR3 comprises 13 residues. Germline assignment: CDR1 SNHLY and CDR2 FYNNEI. The CDR3 spells CASSYGTDYGYTF. CDR3 DNA (partial): TGTGCCAGCAGTTACGGGACAGACTATGGC.

As for this clone: The read ends 3 residues shy of where the CDR3 ends; the end is completed using the germline J gene. The chain carries TRBV18 and TRBJ1-1, with no clear D. V shed 2 bases and J shed 7 bases, with 8 bases lying between them. The CDR3 is made up of 12 amino acids. The germline CDR1 and CDR2 sequences are KGHSH and LQKENI. Partial CDR3 DNA: TGTGCCAGCTCACCAATAGCGGATGAA. It specifies CASSPIADE. The CDR3 reads in full as CASSPIADEAFF.